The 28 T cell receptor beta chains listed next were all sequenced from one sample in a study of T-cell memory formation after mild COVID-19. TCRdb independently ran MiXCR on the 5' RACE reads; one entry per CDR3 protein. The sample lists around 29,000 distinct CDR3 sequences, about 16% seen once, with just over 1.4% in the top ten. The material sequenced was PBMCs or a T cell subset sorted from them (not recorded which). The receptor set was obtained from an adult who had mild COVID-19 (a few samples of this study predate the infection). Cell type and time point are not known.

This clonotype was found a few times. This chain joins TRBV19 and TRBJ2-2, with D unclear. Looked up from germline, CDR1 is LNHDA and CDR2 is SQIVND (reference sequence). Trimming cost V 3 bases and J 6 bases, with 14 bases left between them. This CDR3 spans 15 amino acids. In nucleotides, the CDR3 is TGTGCCAGTAGTATGATCGGATCCTCCGCCGGGGAGCTGTTTTTT. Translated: CASSMIGSSAGELFF. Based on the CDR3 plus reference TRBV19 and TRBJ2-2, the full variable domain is DGGITQSPKYLFRKEGQNVTLSCEQNLNHDAMYWYRQDPGQGLRLIYYSQIVNDFQKGDIAEGYSVSREKKESFPLTVTSAQKNPTAFYLCASSMIGSSAGELFFGEGSRLTVL.

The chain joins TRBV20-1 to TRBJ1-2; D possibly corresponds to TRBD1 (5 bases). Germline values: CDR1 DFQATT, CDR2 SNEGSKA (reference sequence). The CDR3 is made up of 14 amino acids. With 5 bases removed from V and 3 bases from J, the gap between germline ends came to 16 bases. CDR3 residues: CSAPRDWRDYGYTF. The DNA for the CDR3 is TGCAGTGCTCCGAGGGACTGGAGAGACTATGGCTACACCTTC.

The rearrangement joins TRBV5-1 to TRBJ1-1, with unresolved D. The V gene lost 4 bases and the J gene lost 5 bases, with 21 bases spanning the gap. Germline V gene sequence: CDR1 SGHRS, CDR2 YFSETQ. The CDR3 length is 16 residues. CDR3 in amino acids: CASSPLFGESGTEAFF. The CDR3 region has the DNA TGCGCCAGCAGCCCCCTTTTTGGGGAATCTGGGACTGAAGCTTTCTTT. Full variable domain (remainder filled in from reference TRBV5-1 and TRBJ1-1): KAGVTQTPRYLIKTRGQQVTLSCSPISGHRSVSWYQQTPGQGLQFLFEYFSETQRNKGNFPGRFSGRQFSNSRSEMNVSTLELGDSALYLCASSPLFGESGTEAFFGQGTRLTVV.

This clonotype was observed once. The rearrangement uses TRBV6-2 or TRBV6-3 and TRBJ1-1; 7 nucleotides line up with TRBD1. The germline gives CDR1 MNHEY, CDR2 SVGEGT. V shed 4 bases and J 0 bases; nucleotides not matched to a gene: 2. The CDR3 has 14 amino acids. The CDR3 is CASSSQGLNTEAFF. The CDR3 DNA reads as TGTGCCAGCAGTTCACAGGGGCTGAACACTGAAGCTTTCTTT.

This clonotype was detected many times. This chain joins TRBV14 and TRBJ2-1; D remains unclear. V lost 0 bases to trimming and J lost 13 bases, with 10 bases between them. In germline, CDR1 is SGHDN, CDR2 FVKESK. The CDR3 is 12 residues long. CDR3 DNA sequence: TGTGCCAGCAGCCAAGATCGAGTTATTCAGTTCTTC. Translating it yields CASSQDRVIQFF.

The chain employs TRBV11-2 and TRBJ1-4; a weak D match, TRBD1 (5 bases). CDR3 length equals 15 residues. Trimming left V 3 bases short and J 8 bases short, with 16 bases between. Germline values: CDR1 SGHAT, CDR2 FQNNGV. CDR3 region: CASSLRAGIAEKLFF. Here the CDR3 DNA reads TGTGCCAGCAGCTTGAGGGCAGGGATAGCCGAAAAACTGTTTTTT.

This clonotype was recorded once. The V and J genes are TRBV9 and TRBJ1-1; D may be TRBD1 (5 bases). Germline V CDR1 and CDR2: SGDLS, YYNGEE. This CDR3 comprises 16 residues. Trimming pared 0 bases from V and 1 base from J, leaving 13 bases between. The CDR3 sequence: CASSVGDAASNTEAFF. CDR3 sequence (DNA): TGTGCCAGCAGCGTAGGGGACGCTGCTTCGAACACTGAAGCTTTCTTT.

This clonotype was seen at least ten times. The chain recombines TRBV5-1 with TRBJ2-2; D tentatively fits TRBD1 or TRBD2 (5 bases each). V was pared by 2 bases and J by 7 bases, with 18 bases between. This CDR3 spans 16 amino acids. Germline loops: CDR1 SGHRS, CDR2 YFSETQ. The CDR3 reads CASSFTQASSGGELFF. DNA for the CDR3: TGCGCCAGCAGCTTTACACAGGCTAGCAGTGGCGGGGAGCTGTTTTTT.

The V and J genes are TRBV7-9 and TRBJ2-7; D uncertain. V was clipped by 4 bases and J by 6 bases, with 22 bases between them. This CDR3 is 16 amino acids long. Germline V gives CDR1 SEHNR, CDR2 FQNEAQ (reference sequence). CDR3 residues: CASSWSGPLPSPEQYF. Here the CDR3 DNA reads TGTGCCAGCAGCTGGTCAGGACCTCTTCCCTCCCCCGAGCAGTACTTC.

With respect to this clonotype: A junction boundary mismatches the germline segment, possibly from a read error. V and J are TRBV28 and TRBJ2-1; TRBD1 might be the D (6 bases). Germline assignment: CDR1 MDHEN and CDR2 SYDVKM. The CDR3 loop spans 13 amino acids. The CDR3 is CAHQQGSYNEQFF. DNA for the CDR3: TGCGCACACCAACAGGGTTCCTACAATGAGCAGTTCTTC.

In nucleotides, the CDR3 is TGTGCCAGCAGCCAAGTTGGGACGGTGAACACTGAAGCTTTCTTT. This sequence encodes CASSQVGTVNTEAFF. The genes are TRBV3-1 and TRBJ1-1; a weak D match, TRBD1 (5 bases). Deletions cut 1 base from V and 0 bases from J, with 9 bases between. Germline V gene lookup returns CDR1 LGHDT and CDR2 YNNKEL (reference sequence). The CDR3 loop spans 15 amino acids.

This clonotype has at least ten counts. In DNA, the CDR3 is TGTGCCAGCTCACCAGCCAGTCTAGCGGGATCATCCTACGAGCAGTACTTC. This encodes CASSPASLAGSSYEQYF. The V call is TRBV18, the J call TRBJ2-7, with 9 positions matching TRBD2. V lost 2 bases to trimming and J lost 1 base; unmatched junction nucleotides: 9. The CDR3 runs to 17 residues. Germline CDR1 and CDR2: KGHSH and LQKENI.

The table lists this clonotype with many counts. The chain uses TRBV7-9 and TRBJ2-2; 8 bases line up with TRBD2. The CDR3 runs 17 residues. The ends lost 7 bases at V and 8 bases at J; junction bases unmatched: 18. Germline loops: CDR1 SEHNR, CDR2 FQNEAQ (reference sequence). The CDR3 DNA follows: TGTGCCAGCACCACCATTCGAGCGGGGGCCCGTATGGGGGAGCTGTTTTTT. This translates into CASTTIRAGARMGELFF.

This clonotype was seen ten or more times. For the CDR3, the DNA is TGCGCCAGCAGCCGAGGACAGGCGGCCGGGGAGCTGTTTTTT. This encodes CASSRGQAAGELFF. The chain combines TRBV4-1 with TRBJ2-2; 7 bases are shared with TRBD1. V was pared by 4 bases and J by 6 bases, with 5 bases of the junction left unmatched. The length of the CDR3 is 14 residues. The germline V gene encodes CDR1 MGHRA and CDR2 YSYEKL.

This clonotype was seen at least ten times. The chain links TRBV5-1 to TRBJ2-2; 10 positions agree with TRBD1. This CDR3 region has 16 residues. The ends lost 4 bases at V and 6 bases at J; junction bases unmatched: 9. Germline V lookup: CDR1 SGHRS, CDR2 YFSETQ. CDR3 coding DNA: TGCGCCAGCAGCCTGGGATGGACAGGGGGATCCGGGGAGCTGTTTTTT. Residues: CASSLGWTGGSGELFF.

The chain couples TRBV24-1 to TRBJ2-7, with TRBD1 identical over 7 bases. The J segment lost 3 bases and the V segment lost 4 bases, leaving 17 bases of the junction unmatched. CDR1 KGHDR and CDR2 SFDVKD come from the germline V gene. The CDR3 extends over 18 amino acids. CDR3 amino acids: CATSEPTGKGLGGYEQYF. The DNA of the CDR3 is TGTGCCACCAGTGAACCGACAGGGAAGGGGTTAGGGGGCTACGAGCAGTACTTC.

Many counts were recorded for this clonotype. CDR3: CASSRAGVRTDTQYF. DNA of the CDR3: TGTGCCAGCAGTCGAGCGGGAGTTCGGACAGATACGCAGTATTTT. The gene calls are TRBV6-2 or TRBV6-3 and TRBJ2-3, with 8 nucleotides matching TRBD2. The germline V gene has CDR1 MNHEY and CDR2 SVGEGT. With V trimmed by 5 bases and J by 3 bases, 7 bases remained unmatched. This CDR3 has 15 amino acids.

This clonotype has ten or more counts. CDR3 nucleotides: TGTGCCAGCAAGGACAGCTCGAGGAGGGAGCTGTTTTTT. Its translation is CASKDSSRRELFF. This rearrangement joins TRBV27 to TRBJ2-2, with D perhaps matching TRBD1 (6 bases). Trimming stripped 7 bases from V and 9 bases from J, with 15 bases between. CDR3 length equals 13 residues. Germline V gives CDR1 MNHEY, CDR2 SMNVEV (reference sequence).

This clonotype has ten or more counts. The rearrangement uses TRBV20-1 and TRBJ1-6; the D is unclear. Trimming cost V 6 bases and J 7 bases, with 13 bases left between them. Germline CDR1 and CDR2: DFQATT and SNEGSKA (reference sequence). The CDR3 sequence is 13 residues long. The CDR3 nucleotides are TGCAGTGCAAAAAGGACGGGGAATTCACCCCTCCACTTT. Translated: CSAKRTGNSPLHF.

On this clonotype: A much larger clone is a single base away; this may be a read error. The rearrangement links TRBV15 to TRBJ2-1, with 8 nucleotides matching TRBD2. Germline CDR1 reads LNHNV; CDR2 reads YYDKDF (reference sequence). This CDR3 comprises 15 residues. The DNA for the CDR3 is TGTGCCACCAGCAGAGTAGCGGGACTCTACAATGAGCAGGTCTTC. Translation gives CATSRVAGLYNEQVF.

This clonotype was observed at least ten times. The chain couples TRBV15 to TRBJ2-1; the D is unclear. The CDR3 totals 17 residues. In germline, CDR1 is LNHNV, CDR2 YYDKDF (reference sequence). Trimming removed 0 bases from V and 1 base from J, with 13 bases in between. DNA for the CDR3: TGTGCCACCAGCAGAGATCGAGCGAGCAGTTCCTACAATGAGCAGTTCTTC. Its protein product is CATSRDRASSSYNEQFF. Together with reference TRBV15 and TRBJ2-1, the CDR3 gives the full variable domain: DAMVIQNPRYQVTQFGKPVTLSCSQTLNHNVMYWYQQKSSQAPKLLFHYYDKDFNNEADTPDNFQSRRPNTSFCFLDIRSPGLGDTAMYLCATSRDRASSSYNEQFFGPGTRLTVL.

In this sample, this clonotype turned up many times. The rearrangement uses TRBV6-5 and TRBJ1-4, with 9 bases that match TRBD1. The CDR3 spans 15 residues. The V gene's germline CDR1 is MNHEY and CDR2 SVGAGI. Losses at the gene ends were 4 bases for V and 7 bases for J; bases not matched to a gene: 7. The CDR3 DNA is TGTGCCAGCAGTTTCGGGACAGGGCGGGCTGAAAAACTGTTTTTT. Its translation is CASSFGTGRAEKLFF.

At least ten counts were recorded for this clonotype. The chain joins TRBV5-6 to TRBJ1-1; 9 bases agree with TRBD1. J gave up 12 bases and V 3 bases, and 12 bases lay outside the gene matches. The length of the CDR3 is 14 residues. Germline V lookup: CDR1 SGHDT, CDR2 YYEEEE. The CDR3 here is CASSWGQGFDGTFF. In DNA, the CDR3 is TGTGCCAGCAGCTGGGGACAGGGTTTCGACGGGACTTTCTTT.

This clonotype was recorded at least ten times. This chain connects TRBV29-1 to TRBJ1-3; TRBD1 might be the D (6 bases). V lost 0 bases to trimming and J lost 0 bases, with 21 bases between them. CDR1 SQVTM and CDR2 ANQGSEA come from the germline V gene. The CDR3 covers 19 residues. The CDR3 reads CSVEDRSWRRGTSGNTIYF. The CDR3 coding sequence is TGCAGCGTTGAAGATCGATCATGGAGGAGGGGGACCTCTGGAAACACCATATATTTT.

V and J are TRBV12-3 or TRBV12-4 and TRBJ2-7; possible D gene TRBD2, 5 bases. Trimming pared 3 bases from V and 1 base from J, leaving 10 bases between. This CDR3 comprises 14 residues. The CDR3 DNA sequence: TGTGCCAGCAGTTTCTCGGGGATATCCTACGAGCAGTACTTC. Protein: CASSFSGISYEQYF.

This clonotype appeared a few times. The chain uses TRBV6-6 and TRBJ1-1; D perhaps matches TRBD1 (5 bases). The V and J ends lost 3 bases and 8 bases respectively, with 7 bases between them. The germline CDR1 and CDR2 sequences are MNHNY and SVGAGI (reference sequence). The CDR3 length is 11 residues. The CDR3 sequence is CASSYEGEAFF. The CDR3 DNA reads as TGTGCCAGCAGTTATGAGGGGGAAGCTTTCTTT.

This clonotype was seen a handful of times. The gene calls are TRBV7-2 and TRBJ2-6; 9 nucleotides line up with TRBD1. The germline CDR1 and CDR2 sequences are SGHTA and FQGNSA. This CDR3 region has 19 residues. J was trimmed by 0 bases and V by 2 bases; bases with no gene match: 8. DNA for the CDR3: TGTGCCAGCAGCTTAATCTGGGACAGGGAGTACTCTGGGGCCAACGTCCTGACTTTC. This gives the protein CASSLIWDREYSGANVLTF.

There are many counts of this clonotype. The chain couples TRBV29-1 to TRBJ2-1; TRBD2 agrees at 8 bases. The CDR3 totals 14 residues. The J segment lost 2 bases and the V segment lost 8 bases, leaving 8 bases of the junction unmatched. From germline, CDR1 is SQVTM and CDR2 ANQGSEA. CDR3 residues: CSSREGMTYNEQFF. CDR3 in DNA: TGCAGCTCTCGGGAGGGGATGACCTACAATGAGCAGTTCTTC.